The 25 T cell receptor beta chains listed next were all sequenced from one sample in a study of blood T cell repertoires in COVID-19 (dated by TCRdb to 2020 to 2022). Library creation used the immunoSEQ multiplex PCR assay. Imported from immuneACCESS, the table was reduced by TCRdb to in-frame sequences with V and J called. These copies leave out some clones; in studies compared against another copy, an unresolved V gene accounts for under half, and the cause of the remainder is not known. The sample data list about 94,000 clones, and roughly 80% of these were observed just once. Roughly 20% of the sample goes to the ten largest clones. Source material: peripheral blood. The receptors were gathered from a human donor in a cohort sampled during active COVID-19.

This chain links TRBV20-1 with TRBJ2-7; 12 nucleotides align to TRBD1. J was trimmed by 5 bases and V by 3 bases; bases with no gene match: 5. CDR1 and CDR2 (germline): DFQATT, SNEGSKA (reference sequence). This CDR3 is built from 14 residues. CDR3 nucleotide sequence: TGCAGTGCTAGTACCGGGACAGGGGGCGACGAGCAGTACTTC. Protein: CSASTGTGGDEQYF.

J is TRBJ2-3 and V is TRBV11-2; D not resolved. The CDR3 runs 12 residues. CDR1 SGHAT and CDR2 FQNNGV come from the germline V gene. V was cut by 3 bases and J by 5 bases, with 6 bases left in between. CDR3: CASSFFGDTQYF. DNA of the CDR3: TGTGCCAGCAGCTTCTTCGGAGATACGCAGTATTTT.

This chain connects TRBV9 to TRBJ2-7; D unresolved. V gave up 4 bases and J gave up 0 bases, with 11 bases separating them. Germline lookup yields CDR1 SGDLS and CDR2 YYNGEE. The CDR3 spans 14 residues. Here the CDR3 DNA reads TGTGCCAGCAGCCCCCACAGTAGCTCCTACGAGCAGTACTTC. It encodes CASSPHSSSYEQYF.

This chain uses TRBV28 with TRBJ2-3; 9 bases line up with TRBD2. The length of the CDR3 is 15 residues. J lost 2 bases, V lost 6 bases, and 6 bases had no gene match. CDR1 and CDR2 (germline): MDHEN, SYDVKM. DNA of the CDR3: TGTGCCAGCAGACAGAGCGGGAGGAACACAGATACGCAGTATTTT. It codes for CASRQSGRNTDTQYF.

This clone was observed once. The genes are TRBV10-3 and TRBJ1-6, with no clear D. CDR3 size: 15 residues. Germline values: CDR1 ENHRY, CDR2 SYGVKD. V lost 0 bases, J lost 7 bases, and 10 bases lay in between. The CDR3 loop is CAISESTGGNSPLHF. The CDR3 nucleotides read TGTGCCATCAGTGAGTCGACCGGAGGGAATTCACCCCTCCACTTT.

The CDR3 spells CASTIKRDGAGGTDTQYF. In DNA form, the CDR3 reads TGTGCCAGCACCATCAAGAGGGATGGAGCGGGAGGGACAGATACGCAGTATTTT. V usage is TRBV5-4 and J usage is TRBJ2-3; 10 bases line up with TRBD2. V lost 6 bases to trimming and J lost 3 bases; unmatched junction nucleotides: 16. The germline V gene has CDR1 SGHNT and CDR2 YYREEE (reference sequence). There are 18 residues in the CDR3.

The chain links TRBV6-5 to TRBJ2-4; 8 bases line up with TRBD1. Germline lookup yields CDR1 MNHEY and CDR2 SVGAGI. V lost 5 bases to trimming and J lost 7 bases; unmatched junction nucleotides: 7. This CDR3 comprises 14 residues. The CDR3 reads CASSHRTGQNIQYF. CDR3 sequence (DNA): TGTGCCAGCAGTCACAGGACAGGGCAGAACATTCAGTACTTC.

This chain connects TRBV7-9 to TRBJ1-5; D call uncertain. V lost 5 bases to trimming and J lost 3 bases, with 11 bases between them. Germline CDR1 and CDR2: SEHNR and FQNEAQ (reference sequence). CDR3 size: 14 residues. CDR3 amino acids: CASSGPGFNQPQHF. The CDR3, as DNA: TGTGCCAGCAGCGGCCCAGGCTTCAATCAGCCCCAGCATTTT.

This clone was found once. V gene TRBV7-9 combines with J gene TRBJ2-4; possible D gene TRBD1, 5 bases. CDR3 length: 13 amino acids. Per germline, CDR1 SEHNR and CDR2 FQNEAQ (reference sequence). V was pared by 1 base and J by 6 bases, with 7 bases between. The CDR3 here is CASSLEDRNIQYF. Here the CDR3 DNA reads TGTGCCAGCAGCTTAGAAGACAGAAACATTCAGTACTTC.

The chain recombines TRBV23-1 with TRBJ1-1; D gene unclear. TRBV23-1 is an open reading frame, and its role is uncertain. Deletions cut 4 bases from V and 3 bases from J, with 15 bases between. The CDR3 covers 15 residues. CDR3 residues: CASSRPIEVDTEAFF. DNA for the CDR3: TGCGCCAGCAGTCGGCCCATTGAGGTGGACACTGAAGCTTTCTTT.

This clone was counted once. V is TRBV28 and J is TRBJ1-5, with 7 positions matching TRBD1. The CDR3 is 15 residues long. After removal of 5 bases from V and 1 base from J, the junction contained 5 bases not matched to a gene. CDR1 and CDR2 from the germline V gene are MDHEN and SYDVKM. The CDR3, as DNA: TGTGCCAGCAGTCGCACAGGGGCCAGCAATCAGCCCCAGCATTTT. As protein: CASSRTGASNQPQHF.

This clone appeared once. The chain couples TRBV5-1 to TRBJ1-1; the match to TRBD1 covers 7 bases. CDR1 and CDR2 from the germline V gene are SGHRS and YFSETQ. With 7 bases clipped from V and 0 bases from J, the junction kept 3 bases outside the gene matches. The CDR3 covers 13 residues. CDR3 coding DNA: TGCGCCAGCCAGGGACAGATGAACACTGAAGCTTTCTTT. The encoded protein is CASQGQMNTEAFF.

The rearrangement uses TRBV9 and TRBJ1-1; 11 bases are a match to TRBD1. V lost 3 bases, J lost 0 bases, and 7 bases stayed unmatched. CDR1 and CDR2 (germline): SGDLS, YYNGEE. The CDR3 consists of 17 residues. The CDR3 nucleotides read TGTGCCAGCAGCGCCCGAGGGGACAGGGGGGTGAACACTGAAGCTTTCTTT. This codes for CASSARGDRGVNTEAFF.

V is TRBV7-6 and J is TRBJ2-7, with a possible D match to TRBD2 (7 bases). Trimming pared 2 bases from V and 3 bases from J, leaving 17 bases between. CDR1 and CDR2 (germline): SGHVS, FNYEAQ. This CDR3 region has 16 residues. DNA of the CDR3: TGTGCCAGCAGCTTAAGGGGGGGGGACGGAAACTACGAGCAGTACTTC. Translated: CASSLRGGDGNYEQYF.

This clone was seen a few times. The V and J genes are TRBV5-5 and TRBJ1-6; D call uncertain. This CDR3 region has 14 residues. Per the germline V gene, CDR1 is SGHKS and CDR2 is YYEKEE (reference sequence). Trimming pared 0 bases from V and 10 bases from J, leaving 11 bases between. CDR3 in amino acids: CASSLGTEGSPLHF. Here the CDR3 DNA reads TGTGCCAGCAGCTTGGGGACTGAAGGCTCACCCCTCCACTTT.

The chain has TRBV28 and TRBJ2-3, with 14 bases lining up with TRBD2. The CDR3 runs 18 residues. The germline CDR1 and CDR2 sequences are MDHEN and SYDVKM. V shed 4 bases and J 6 bases; nucleotides not matched to a gene: 12. CDR3 sequence reads: CASSSHSGTSGRRDTQYF. The CDR3 coding sequence is TGTGCCAGCAGTTCACACTCCGGGACTAGCGGGAGAAGGGATACGCAGTATTTT.

This clone has more than one count but fewer than ten. The V and J genes are TRBV19 and TRBJ1-5, with no clear D. This CDR3 has 12 amino acids. Germline assignment: CDR1 LNHDA and CDR2 SQIVND (reference sequence). V lost 5 bases, J lost 9 bases, and 11 bases lay in between. CDR3 residues: CASSLGSRPQHF. The CDR3 region has the DNA TGTGCCAGTAGTTTGGGCTCACGGCCCCAGCATTTT.

This chain links TRBV6-5 with TRBJ1-5, with TRBD1 as a possible D gene (5 bases). The CDR3 spans 13 residues. V shed 6 bases and J shed 3 bases, with 9 bases lying between them. CDR1 and CDR2 from the germline V gene are MNHEY and SVGAGI. The CDR3 nucleotides read TGTGCCAGCAGGGCAGGGTCCAATCAGCCCCAGCATTTT. Protein: CASRAGSNQPQHF.

The V gene is TRBV3-1 (or the pseudogene TRBV3-2), the J gene TRBJ1-1; possible D gene TRBD1, 5 bases. The CDR3 runs to 14 residues. Deletions cut 1 base from V and 1 base from J, with 7 bases between. Looked up from germline, CDR1 is LGHDT and CDR2 is YNNKEL (reference sequence). The DNA of the CDR3 is TGTGCCAGCAGCCAAGGGACACAGAACACTGAAGCTTTCTTT. It codes for CASSQGTQNTEAFF.

The rearrangement joins TRBV10-1 to TRBJ2-5; the match to TRBD1 covers 7 bases. This CDR3 region has 13 residues. With V trimmed by 4 bases and J by 5 bases, 4 bases remained unmatched. Germline V gives CDR1 WNHNN, CDR2 SYGVQD (reference sequence). CDR3: CASSGQGVETQYF. CDR3 nucleotides: TGCGCCAGCAGTGGACAGGGCGTCGAGACCCAGTACTTC.

The J gene is TRBJ1-2, the V gene TRBV19; tentative D call: TRBD1 (5 bases). V was shortened by 6 bases and J by 2 bases, with 13 bases between the two germline ends. From germline, CDR1 is LNHDA and CDR2 SQIVND (reference sequence). The CDR3 is 14 amino acids. The CDR3 nucleotides are TGTGCCAGTAGCCTCAATAGACAGAACTATGGCTACACCTTC. This translates into CASSLNRQNYGYTF.

The V and J genes are TRBV28 and TRBJ1-4, with D unresolved. Trimming removed 4 bases from V and 5 bases from J, with 11 bases in between. This CDR3 region has 14 residues. Germline V gene lookup returns CDR1 MDHEN and CDR2 SYDVKM. CDR3 sequence reads: CASSSPPTNEKLFF. For the CDR3, the DNA is TGTGCCAGCAGTTCACCACCCACAAATGAAAAACTGTTTTTT.

The rearrangement links TRBV6-5 to TRBJ1-5, with 7 bases that match TRBD1. V shed 6 bases and J 7 bases; nucleotides not matched to a gene: 9. The CDR3 is made up of 14 amino acids. The germline gives CDR1 MNHEY, CDR2 SVGAGI. The CDR3 region is CASSYGQGGQPQHF. The CDR3 DNA sequence: TGTGCCAGCAGCTATGGACAAGGGGGCCAGCCCCAGCATTTT.

The chain links TRBV7-2 to TRBJ1-2; 7 nucleotides line up with TRBD1. J gave up 4 bases and V 5 bases, and 4 bases lay outside the gene matches. CDR1 and CDR2 (germline): SGHTA, FQGNSA. The CDR3 is 13 residues long. CDR3 sequence (DNA): TGTGCCAGCAGCGTGACAGGGCTCTATGGCTACACCTTC. Amino acids: CASSVTGLYGYTF.

The rearrangement uses TRBV5-1 and TRBJ1-4; 10 nucleotides agree with TRBD1. Germline CDR1 SGHRS, CDR2 YFSETQ. V lost 2 bases and J lost 8; bases outside the gene matches: 6. The CDR3 spans 15 residues. This chain's CDR3 is CASSLIGTGEEKLFF. CDR3 in DNA: TGCGCCAGCAGCTTAATCGGGACAGGGGAGGAAAAACTGTTTTTT. Drawing the rest from reference TRBV5-1 and TRBJ1-4, the complete variable domain is KAGVTQTPRYLIKTRGQQVTLSCSPISGHRSVSWYQQTPGQGLQFLFEYFSETQRNKGNFPGRFSGRQFSNSRSEMNVSTLELGDSALYLCASSLIGTGEEKLFFGSGTQLSVL.